What follows is one T cell receptor beta chain and its context. The table came from immunoSEQ multiplex PCR; TCRdb's copy has only in-frame clones and leaves some out. The profile shows around 140,000 clones, approximately 84% of them singletons. The data belong to a study of blood T cell repertoires in COVID-19. The CDR3 is 15 residues long. Germline CDR1 KGHSH, CDR2 LQKENI. The ends were cut back, 2 bases at V and 0 bases at J, with 8 bases in the middle. The source of this sequence is a woman older than 75 with acute or convalescent COVID-19. Sequencing input: peripheral blood. This chain uses TRBV18 with TRBJ2-1; the D is unclear. CDR3 nucleotides: TGTGCCAGCTCACCAGCCCGCAGCTCCTACAATGAGCAGTTCTTC. This encodes CASSPARSSYNEQFF.